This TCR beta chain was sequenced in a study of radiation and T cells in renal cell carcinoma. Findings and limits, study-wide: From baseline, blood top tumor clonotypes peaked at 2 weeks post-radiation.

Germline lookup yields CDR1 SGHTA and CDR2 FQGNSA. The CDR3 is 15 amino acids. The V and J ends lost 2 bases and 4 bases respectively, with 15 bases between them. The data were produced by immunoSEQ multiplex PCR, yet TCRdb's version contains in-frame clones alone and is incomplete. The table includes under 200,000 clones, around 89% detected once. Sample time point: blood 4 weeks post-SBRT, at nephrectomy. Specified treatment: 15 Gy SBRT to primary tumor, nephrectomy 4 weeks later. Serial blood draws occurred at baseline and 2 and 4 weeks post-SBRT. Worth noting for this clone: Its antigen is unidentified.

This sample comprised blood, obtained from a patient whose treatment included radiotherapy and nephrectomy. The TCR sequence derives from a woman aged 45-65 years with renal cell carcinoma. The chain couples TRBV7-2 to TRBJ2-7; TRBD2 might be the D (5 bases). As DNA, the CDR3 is TGTGCCAGCAGCTTAAAGGGAGACACGCAATACGAGCAGTACTTC. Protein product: CASSLKGDTQYEQYF.